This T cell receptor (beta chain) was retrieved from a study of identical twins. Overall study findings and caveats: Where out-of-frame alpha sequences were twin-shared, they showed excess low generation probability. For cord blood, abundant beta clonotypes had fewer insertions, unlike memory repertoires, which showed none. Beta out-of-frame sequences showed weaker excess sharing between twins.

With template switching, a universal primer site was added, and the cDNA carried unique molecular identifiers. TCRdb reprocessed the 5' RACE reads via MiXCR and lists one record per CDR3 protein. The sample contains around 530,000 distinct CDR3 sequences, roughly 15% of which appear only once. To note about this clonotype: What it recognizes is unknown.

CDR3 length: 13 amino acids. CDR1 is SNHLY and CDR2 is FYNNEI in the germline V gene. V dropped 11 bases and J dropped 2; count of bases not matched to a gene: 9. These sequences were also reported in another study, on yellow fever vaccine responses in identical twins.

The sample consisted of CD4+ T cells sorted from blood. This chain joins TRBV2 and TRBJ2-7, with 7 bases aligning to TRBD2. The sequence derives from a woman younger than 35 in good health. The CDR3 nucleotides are TGTGCCGGGGGGGTGGTGGAAGCCTACGAGCAGTACTTC. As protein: CAGGVVEAYEQYF.